The sequence of this T cell receptor beta chain was determined in a study of cytomegalovirus exposure and HLA in healthy donors. CDR3 length equals 16 residues. V lost 2 bases and J lost 0, with 13 bases in between. In the PCR, 60 Vbeta and 13 Jbeta primers were used. Clones were sequenced by immunoSEQ multiplex PCR, and TCRdb holds only the in-frame ones, with some missing. The table includes around 160,000 clones, more than 70% detected once. This receptor was taken from a male donor in good health and CMV-seronegative. Material for sequencing was PBMCs. The chain carries TRBV23-1 and TRBJ2-5; D may be TRBD1 (6 bases). TRBV23-1 is placed among ORFs of uncertain function. The CDR3 protein is CASSQPQRQDQETQYF. DNA of the CDR3: TGCGCCAGCAGTCAACCCCAGCGACAGGACCAAGAGACCCAGTACTTC.